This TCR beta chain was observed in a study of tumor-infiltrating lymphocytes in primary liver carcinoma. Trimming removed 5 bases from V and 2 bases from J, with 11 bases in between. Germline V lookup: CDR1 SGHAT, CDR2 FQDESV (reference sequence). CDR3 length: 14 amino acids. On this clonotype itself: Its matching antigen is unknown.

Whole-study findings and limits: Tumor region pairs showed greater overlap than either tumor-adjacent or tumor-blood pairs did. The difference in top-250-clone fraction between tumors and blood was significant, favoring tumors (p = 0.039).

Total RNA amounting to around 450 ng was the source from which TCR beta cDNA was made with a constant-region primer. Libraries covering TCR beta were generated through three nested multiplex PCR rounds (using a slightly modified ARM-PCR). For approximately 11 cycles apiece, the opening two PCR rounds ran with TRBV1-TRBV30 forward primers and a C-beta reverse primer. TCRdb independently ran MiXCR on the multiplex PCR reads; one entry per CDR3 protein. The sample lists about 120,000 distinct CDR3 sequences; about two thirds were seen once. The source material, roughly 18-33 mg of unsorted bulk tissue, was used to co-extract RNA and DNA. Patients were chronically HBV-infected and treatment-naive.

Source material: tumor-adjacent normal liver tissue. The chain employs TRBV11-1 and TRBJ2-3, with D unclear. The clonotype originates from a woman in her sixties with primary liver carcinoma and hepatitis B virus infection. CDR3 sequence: CASSLRSDTDTQYF. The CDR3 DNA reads TGTGCCAGCAGCCTAAGGTCCGACACAGATACGCAGTATTTT.